Each of the 6 T cell receptor beta chains below was sequenced from the same sample in a study of radiotherapy plus CTLA-4 blockade in lung cancer. The repertoire was sequenced with immunoSEQ multiplex PCR; TCRdb's copy has only in-frame clones and lacks some. The sample contains tens of thousands of clones, around 72% of which appear only once. This sample comprised peripheral blood, obtained from a patient treated with radiotherapy plus ipilimumab. These receptors were taken from a human donor with non-small cell lung cancer who had a complete response to radiotherapy plus ipilimumab.

The count of this clone is one. CDR3 DNA: TGTGCCAGTAGCCCTCCTTTGAGGGCGGGGTATGGCTACACCTTC. Translating gives CASSPPLRAGYGYTF. The chain joins TRBV19 to TRBJ1-2; D is uncertain. Trimming cost V 6 bases and J 5 bases, with 19 bases left between them. This CDR3 spans 15 amino acids. CDR1 is LNHDA and CDR2 is SQIVND in the germline V gene (reference sequence).

This sequence joins TRBV6-5 and TRBJ1-2; 7 bases line up with TRBD1. CDR1 is MNHEY and CDR2 is SVGAGI in the germline V gene. The V segment lost 5 bases and the J segment 6 bases; nucleotides outside the gene matches: 9. The CDR3 totals 14 residues. The CDR3 DNA reads TGTGCCAGCAGTCGACTTTCAGGGGGAAATGGCTACACCTTC. Residues: CASSRLSGGNGYTF.

The rearrangement uses TRBV4-2 and TRBJ2-3, with TRBD2 identical over 8 bases. Trimming took 2 bases from V and 2 from J; bases not matched to a gene: 9. Germline-derived CDR1 and CDR2 are LGHNA and YNFKEQ. The CDR3 extends over 17 amino acids. The CDR3 reads CASSQPVAGTNTDTQYF. In DNA form, the CDR3 reads TGTGCCAGCAGCCAACCCGTAGCGGGAACCAACACAGATACGCAGTATTTT.

V is TRBV6-6 and J is TRBJ2-3; no definite D call. Trimming stripped 5 bases from V and 2 bases from J, with 11 bases between. Germline CDR1 reads MNHNY; CDR2 reads SVGAGI (reference sequence). The CDR3 runs to 14 residues. The CDR3 region is CASSQTALTDTQYF. In nucleotides, the CDR3 is TGTGCCAGCAGTCAAACTGCCCTCACAGATACGCAGTATTTT.

There are a few counts of this clone. V is TRBV19 and J is TRBJ1-5; a weak D match, TRBD1 (5 bases). The V end lost 7 bases, the J end lost 4 bases, and 11 bases lay between the germline ends. Germline assignment: CDR1 LNHDA and CDR2 SQIVND (reference sequence). The CDR3 covers 13 residues. CDR3 loop: CASTSRGNQPQHF. The CDR3 bases are TGTGCCAGTACTTCTCGGGGGAATCAGCCCCAGCATTTT.

The rearrangement joins TRBV11-2 to TRBJ2-7, with D tentatively TRBD1 (5 bases). From germline, CDR1 is SGHAT and CDR2 FQNNGV. Trimming pared 3 bases from V and 2 bases from J, leaving 14 bases between. The CDR3 runs to 15 residues. The CDR3 bases are TGTGCCAGCAGCTTGGGCGGAAGCAGGGCCTACGAGCAGTACTTC. Translation gives CASSLGGSRAYEQYF.